This T cell receptor beta chain was captured by sequencing in a study of T-cell memory formation after mild COVID-19. TCRdb re-called the 5' RACE reads with MiXCR, one entry per CDR3 protein. The sample yields approximately 480,000 distinct CDR3 sequences, about 18% seen once. The CDR3 sequence is 15 residues long. Trimming removed 6 bases from V and 2 bases from J, with 11 bases in between. Study conclusions and caveats: Contracting clones, day 15 to 85, had balanced CD4/CD8, and later expanders favored CD4+. Pre-infection memory already had some responding clones, implying cross-reactive memory joined.

Regarding this clonotype: The antigen remains unidentified.

The receptor was derived from an adult woman who had mild COVID-19 (a few samples of this study predate the infection). Cell type and time point are not known. The V call is TRBV12-3 or TRBV12-4, the J call TRBJ2-6; D possibly corresponds to TRBD1 (6 bases). Sequencing used PBMCs or a T cell subset sorted from them (not recorded which). The CDR3 region is CASRIDRTGANVLTF. The CDR3 bases are TGTGCCAGCAGGATTGACAGGACTGGGGCCAACGTCCTGACTTTC.